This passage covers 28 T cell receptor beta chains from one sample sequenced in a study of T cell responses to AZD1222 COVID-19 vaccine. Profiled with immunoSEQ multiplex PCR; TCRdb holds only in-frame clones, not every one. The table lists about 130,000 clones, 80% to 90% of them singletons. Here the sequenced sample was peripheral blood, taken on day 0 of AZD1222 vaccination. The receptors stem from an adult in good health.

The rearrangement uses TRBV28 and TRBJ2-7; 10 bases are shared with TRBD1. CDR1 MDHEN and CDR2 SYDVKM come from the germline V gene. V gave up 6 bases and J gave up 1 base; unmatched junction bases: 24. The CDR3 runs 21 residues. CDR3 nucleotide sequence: TGTGCCAGCAGCAGGACAGGGGGGACAACCCGAGCAACCTCCGGGTCCTACGAGCAGTACTTC. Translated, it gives CASSRTGGTTRATSGSYEQYF.

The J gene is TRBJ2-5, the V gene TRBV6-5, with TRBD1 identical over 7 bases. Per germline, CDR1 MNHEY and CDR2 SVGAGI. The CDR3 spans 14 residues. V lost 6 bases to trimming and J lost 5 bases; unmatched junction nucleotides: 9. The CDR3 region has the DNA TGTGCCAGCAGCCCGAGGGGGCTTCGGGAGACCCAGTACTTC. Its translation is CASSPRGLRETQYF.

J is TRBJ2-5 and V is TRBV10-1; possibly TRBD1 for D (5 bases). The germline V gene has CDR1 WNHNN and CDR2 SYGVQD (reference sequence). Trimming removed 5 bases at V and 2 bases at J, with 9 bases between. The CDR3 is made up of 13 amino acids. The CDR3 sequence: CASSTTGQETQYF. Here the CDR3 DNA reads TGCGCCAGCAGTACAACAGGACAAGAGACCCAGTACTTC.

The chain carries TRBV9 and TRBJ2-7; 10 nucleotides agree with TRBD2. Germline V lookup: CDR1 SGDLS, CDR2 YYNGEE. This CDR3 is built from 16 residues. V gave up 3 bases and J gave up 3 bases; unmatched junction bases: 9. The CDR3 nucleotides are TGTGCCAGCAGCGCAAAGCGGGAGGGGCCCCTCTACGAGCAGTACTTC. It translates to CASSAKREGPLYEQYF.

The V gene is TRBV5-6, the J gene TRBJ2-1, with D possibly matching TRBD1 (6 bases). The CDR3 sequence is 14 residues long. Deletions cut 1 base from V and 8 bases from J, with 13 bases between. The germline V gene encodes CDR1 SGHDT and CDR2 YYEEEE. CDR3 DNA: TGTGCCAGCAGCTTGTACAGGGTAGGAGATGAGCAGTTCTTC. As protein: CASSLYRVGDEQFF.

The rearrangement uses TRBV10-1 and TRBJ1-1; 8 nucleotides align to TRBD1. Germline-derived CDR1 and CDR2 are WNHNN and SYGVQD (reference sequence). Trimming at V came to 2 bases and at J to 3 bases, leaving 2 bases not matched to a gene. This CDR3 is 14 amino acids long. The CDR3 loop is CASSEHRGDTEAFF. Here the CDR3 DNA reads TGCGCCAGCAGTGAGCACAGGGGGGACACTGAAGCTTTCTTT.

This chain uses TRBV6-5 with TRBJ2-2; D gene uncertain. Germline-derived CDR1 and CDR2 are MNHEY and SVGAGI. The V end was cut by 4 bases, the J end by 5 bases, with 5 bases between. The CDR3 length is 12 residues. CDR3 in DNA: TGTGCCAGCAGTTTACGGACCGGGGAGCTGTTTTTT. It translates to CASSLRTGELFF.

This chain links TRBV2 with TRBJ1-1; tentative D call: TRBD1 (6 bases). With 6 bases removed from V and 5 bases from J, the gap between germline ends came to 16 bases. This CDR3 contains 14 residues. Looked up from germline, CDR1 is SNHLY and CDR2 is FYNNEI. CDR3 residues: CASSDRYIPTEAFF. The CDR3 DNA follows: TGTGCCAGCAGCGACAGGTATATTCCTACTGAAGCTTTCTTT.

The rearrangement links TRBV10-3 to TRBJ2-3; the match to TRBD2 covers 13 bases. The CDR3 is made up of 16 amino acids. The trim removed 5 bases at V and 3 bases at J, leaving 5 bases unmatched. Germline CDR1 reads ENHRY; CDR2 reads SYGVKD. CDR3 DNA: TGTGCCATCAGTCCACTAGCGGGAGGGCAAACAGATACGCAGTATTTT. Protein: CAISPLAGGQTDTQYF.

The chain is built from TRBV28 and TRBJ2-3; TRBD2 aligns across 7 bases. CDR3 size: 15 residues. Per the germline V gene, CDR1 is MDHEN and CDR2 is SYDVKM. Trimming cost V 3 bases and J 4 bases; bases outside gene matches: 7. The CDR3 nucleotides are TGTGCCAGCAGTTTCGCGGGAGAGGGCGCAGATACGCAGTATTTT. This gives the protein CASSFAGEGADTQYF.

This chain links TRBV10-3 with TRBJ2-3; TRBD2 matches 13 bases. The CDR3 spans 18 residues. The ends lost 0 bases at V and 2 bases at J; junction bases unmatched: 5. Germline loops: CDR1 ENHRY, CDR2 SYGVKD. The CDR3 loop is CAISESPTSGRATDTQYF. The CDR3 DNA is TGTGCCATCAGTGAGTCGCCAACTAGCGGGAGGGCCACAGATACGCAGTATTTT.

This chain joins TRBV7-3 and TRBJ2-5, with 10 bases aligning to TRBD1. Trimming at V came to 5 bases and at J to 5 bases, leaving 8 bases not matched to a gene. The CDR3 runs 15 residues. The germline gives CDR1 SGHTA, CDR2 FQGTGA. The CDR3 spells CASSVTGGRQETQYF. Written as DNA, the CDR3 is TGTGCCAGCAGCGTGACAGGGGGCCGGCAGGAGACCCAGTACTTC.

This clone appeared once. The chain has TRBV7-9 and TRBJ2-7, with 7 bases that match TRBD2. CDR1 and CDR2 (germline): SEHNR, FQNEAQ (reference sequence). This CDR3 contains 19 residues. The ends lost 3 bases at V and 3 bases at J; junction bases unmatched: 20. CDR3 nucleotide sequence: TGTGCCAGCAGCTTTATCATAGACCCCCTAGCGGACTTTATCTACGAGCAGTACTTC. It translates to CASSFIIDPLADFIYEQYF.

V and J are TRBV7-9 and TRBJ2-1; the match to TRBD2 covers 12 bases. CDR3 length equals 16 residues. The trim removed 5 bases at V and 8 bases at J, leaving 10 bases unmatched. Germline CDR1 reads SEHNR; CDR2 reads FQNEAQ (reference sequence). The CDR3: CASSRTSGTDGDEQFF. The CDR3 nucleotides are TGTGCCAGCAGCAGGACTAGCGGGACCGATGGGGATGAGCAGTTCTTC. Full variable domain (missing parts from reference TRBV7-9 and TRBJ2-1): DTGVSQNPRHKITKRGQNVTFRCDPISEHNRLYWYRQTLGQGPEFLTYFQNEAQLEKSRLLSDRFSAERPKGSFSTLEIQRTEQGDSAMYLCASSRTSGTDGDEQFFGPGTRLTVL.

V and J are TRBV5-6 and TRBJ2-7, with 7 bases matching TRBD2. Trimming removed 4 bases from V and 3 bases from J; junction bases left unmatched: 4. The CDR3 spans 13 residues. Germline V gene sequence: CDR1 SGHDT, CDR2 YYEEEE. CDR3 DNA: TGTGCCAGCAGCGGCCCGGGGGGCTACGAGCAGTACTTC. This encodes CASSGPGGYEQYF.

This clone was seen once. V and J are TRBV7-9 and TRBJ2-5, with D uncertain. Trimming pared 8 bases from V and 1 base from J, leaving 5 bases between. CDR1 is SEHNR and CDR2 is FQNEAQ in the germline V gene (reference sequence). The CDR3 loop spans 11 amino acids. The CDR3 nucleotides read TGTGCCAGCCGGACCCAAGAGACCCAGTACTTC. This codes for CASRTQETQYF.

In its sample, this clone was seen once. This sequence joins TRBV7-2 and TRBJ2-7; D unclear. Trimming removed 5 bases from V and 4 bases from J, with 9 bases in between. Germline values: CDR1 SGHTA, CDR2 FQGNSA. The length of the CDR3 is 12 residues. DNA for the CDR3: TGTGCCAGCAGCCGTATACAATACGAGCAGTACTTC. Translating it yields CASSRIQYEQYF.

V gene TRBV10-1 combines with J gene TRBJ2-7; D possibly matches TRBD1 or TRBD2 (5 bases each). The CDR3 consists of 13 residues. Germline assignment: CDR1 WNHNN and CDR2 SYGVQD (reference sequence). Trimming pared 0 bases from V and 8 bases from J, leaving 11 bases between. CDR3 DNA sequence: TGCGCCAGCAGTGAGTCTGGGGGAAAGAAGCAGTACTTC. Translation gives CASSESGGKKQYF.

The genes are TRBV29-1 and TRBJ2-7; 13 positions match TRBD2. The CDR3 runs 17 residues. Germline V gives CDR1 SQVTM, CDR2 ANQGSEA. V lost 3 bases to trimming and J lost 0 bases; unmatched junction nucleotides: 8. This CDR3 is CSVEARTSGSVSYEQYF. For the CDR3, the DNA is TGCAGCGTTGAGGCCCGGACTAGCGGGAGTGTCTCCTACGAGCAGTACTTC.

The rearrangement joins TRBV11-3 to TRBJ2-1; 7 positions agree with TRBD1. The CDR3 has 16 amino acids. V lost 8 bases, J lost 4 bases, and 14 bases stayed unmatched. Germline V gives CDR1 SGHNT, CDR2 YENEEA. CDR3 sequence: CASALSTGQIYNEQFF. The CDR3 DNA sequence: TGTGCCAGCGCCTTGAGCACGGGACAGATATACAATGAGCAGTTCTTC.

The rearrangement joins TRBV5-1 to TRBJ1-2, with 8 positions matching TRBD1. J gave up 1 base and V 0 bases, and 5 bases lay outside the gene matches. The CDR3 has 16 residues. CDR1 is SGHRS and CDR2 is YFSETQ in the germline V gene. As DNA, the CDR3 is TGCGCCAGCAGCTTGGTCCCGGACAGGGTTAACTATGGCTACACCTTC. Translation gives CASSLVPDRVNYGYTF.

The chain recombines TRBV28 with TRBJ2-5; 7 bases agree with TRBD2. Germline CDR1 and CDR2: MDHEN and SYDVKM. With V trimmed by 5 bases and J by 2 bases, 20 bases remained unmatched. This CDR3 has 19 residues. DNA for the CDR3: TGTGCCAGCAGTCTACCCCCCCCGGGGAGGGGTACTACACAAGAGACCCAGTACTTC. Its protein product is CASSLPPPGRGTTQETQYF.

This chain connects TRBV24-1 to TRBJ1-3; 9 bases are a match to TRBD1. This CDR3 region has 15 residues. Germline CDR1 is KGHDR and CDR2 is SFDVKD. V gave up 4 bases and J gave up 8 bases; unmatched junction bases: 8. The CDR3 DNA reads TGTGCCACCAGTGAGGCCGGGACAGGGAGACACACCATATATTTT. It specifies CATSEAGTGRHTIYF.

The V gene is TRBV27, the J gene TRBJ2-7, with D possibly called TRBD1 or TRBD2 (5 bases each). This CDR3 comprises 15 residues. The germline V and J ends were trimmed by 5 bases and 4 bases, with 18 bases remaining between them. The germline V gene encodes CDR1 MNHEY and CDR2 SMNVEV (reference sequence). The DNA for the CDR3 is TGTGCCAGCAGTCTTACCGGGACGGGCCGATACGAGCAGTACTTC. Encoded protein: CASSLTGTGRYEQYF.

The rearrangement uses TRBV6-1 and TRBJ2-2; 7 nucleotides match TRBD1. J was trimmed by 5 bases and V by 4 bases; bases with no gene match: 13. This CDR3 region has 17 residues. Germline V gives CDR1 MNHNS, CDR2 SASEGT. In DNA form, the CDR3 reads TGTGCCAGCAGTGCCAGGCTCCGGGACAGTGGAACCGGGGAGCTGTTTTTT. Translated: CASSARLRDSGTGELFF.

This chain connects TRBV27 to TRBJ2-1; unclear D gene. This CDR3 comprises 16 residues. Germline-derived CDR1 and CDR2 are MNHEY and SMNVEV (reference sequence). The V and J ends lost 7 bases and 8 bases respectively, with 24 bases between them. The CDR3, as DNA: TGTGCCAGCACCCTCCGGCTCTTCGGAGAGGTCCATGAGCAGTTCTTC. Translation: CASTLRLFGEVHEQFF.

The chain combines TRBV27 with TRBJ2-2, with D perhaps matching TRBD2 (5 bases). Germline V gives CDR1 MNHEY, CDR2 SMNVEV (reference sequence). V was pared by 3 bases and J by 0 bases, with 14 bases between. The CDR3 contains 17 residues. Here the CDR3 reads CASSFVGFGTNTGELFF. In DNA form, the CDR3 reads TGTGCCAGCAGTTTTGTCGGATTCGGGACGAACACCGGGGAGCTGTTTTTT.

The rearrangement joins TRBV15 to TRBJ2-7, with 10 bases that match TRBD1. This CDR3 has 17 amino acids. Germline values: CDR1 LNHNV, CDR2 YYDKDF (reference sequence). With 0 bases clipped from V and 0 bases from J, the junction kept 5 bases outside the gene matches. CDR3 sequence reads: CATSRDLGTGASYEQYF. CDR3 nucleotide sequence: TGTGCCACCAGCAGAGATCTCGGGACAGGGGCCTCCTACGAGCAGTACTTC.